Sequencing of this T cell receptor beta chain was carried out in a study of T cells in Graves' hyperthyroidism and ophthalmopathy. This clonotype has ten or more counts. Its antigen is not known. Overall study results and limits: Researchers found most expanded thyroid clonotypes above 0.001 in blood as well.

Template material for amplifying TCR beta CDR3 regions consisted of RNA transcripts. Carried out on the TCR CDR3, a first-round RT-PCR used the HTBI primer set. TCRdb redid the calling of the multiplex PCR reads with MiXCR, one entry per CDR3 protein. This sample has about 160,000 distinct CDR3 sequences; less than 10% occur once, and the top ten carry approximately 20%. Each patient was aged 18 to 65 and had newly diagnosed hyperthyroidism of under 2 months' duration. V was pared by 6 bases and J by 8 bases, with 13 bases of the junction left unmatched. Germline V gene sequence: CDR1 GTSNPN, CDR2 SVGIG (reference sequence). This CDR3 spans 14 amino acids.

The chain recombines TRBV30 with TRBJ2-1, with 7 bases identical to TRBD2. This sequence was found in a woman aged 18-29 years with Graves' hyperthyroidism that later progressed to Graves' ophthalmopathy. Sample: blood. CDR3 nucleotide sequence: TGTGCCTGTTGGAATTGGCGGGAGAGGCATGAGCAGTTCTTC. Its translation: CACWNWRERHEQFF.